The 31 T cell receptor beta chains below come from one sample, sequenced in a study of breast tumors, draining lymph nodes, adjacent tissues. Each CDR3 protein is one row after TCRdb ran MiXCR on the multiplex PCR reads. The sample includes about 11,000 distinct CDR3 sequences, roughly 35% of them seen just once. Input material: breast tumor tissue. These receptors were taken from a female donor with breast cancer. Some clones in this sample may be carry-over from other donors' samples.

By share of the sample, this clonotype is medium-sized. This chain uses TRBV20-1 with TRBJ2-7; possibly TRBD1 for D (5 bases). Germline CDR1 and CDR2: DFQATT and SNEGSKA (reference sequence). The CDR3 has 14 amino acids. V was pared by 4 bases and J by 3 bases, with 16 bases between. Here the CDR3 DNA reads TGCAGTGCTACCGACAGAAATCAAGTCTACGAGCAGTACTTC. It specifies CSATDRNQVYEQYF.

By its share, this clonotype is medium-sized. This rearrangement joins TRBV20-1 to TRBJ2-1; 10 nucleotides agree with TRBD2. V lost 6 bases and J lost 3; bases outside the gene matches: 11. Per the germline V gene, CDR1 is DFQATT and CDR2 is SNEGSKA (reference sequence). The CDR3 totals 16 residues. This CDR3 reads CSAASSSGGHYNEQFF. CDR3 DNA sequence: TGCAGTGCCGCTAGTTCTAGCGGGGGCCACTACAATGAGCAGTTCTTC.

Many counts were recorded for this clonotype. The chain couples TRBV7-8 to TRBJ2-1; unclear D gene. Trimming left V 0 bases short and J 7 bases short, with 10 bases between. The CDR3 has 14 amino acids. Germline-derived CDR1 and CDR2 are SGHVS and FQNEAQ. The chain's CDR3 is CASSLAGSANEQFF. The CDR3 DNA reads TGTGCCAGCAGCTTAGCGGGTTCGGCAAATGAGCAGTTCTTC.

This clonotype was observed at least ten times. CDR3 in DNA: TGTGCCAGCAGCTTATACAACTCCTACGAGCAGTACTTC. Translating it yields CASSLYNSYEQYF. The rearrangement links TRBV5-6 to TRBJ2-7; unclear D gene. V lost 2 bases and J lost 0, with 6 bases in between. Germline CDR1 reads SGHDT; CDR2 reads YYEEEE. This CDR3 has 13 amino acids.

The chain carries TRBV20-1 and TRBJ2-7; the D is unclear. Germline V CDR1 and CDR2: DFQATT, SNEGSKA (reference sequence). Trimming stripped 6 bases from V and 5 bases from J, with 14 bases between. The CDR3 loop spans 12 amino acids. CDR3 sequence (DNA): TGCAGTGCCCACCGGCCGAGAGACGAGCAGTACTTC. Its protein product is CSAHRPRDEQYF.

V usage is TRBV20-1 and J usage is TRBJ2-3; a weak D match, TRBD2 (6 bases). Trimming took 6 bases from V and 1 from J, leaving 11 bases between them. Germline V lookup: CDR1 DFQATT, CDR2 SNEGSKA (reference sequence). The CDR3 is made up of 13 amino acids. CDR3 sequence: CSARGSGTDTQYF. The CDR3 nucleotides read TGCAGTGCCCGGGGGTCCGGCACAGATACGCAGTATTTT.

The chain has TRBV15 and TRBJ2-1; 10 nucleotides agree with TRBD2. The J call may be in error: the DNA end matches TRBJ2-5 better. The CDR3 runs to 13 residues. CDR1 LNHNV and CDR2 YYDKDF come from the germline V gene (reference sequence). This CDR3 reads CATSGRLAGTQYF. The CDR3, as DNA: TGTGCCACCAGCGGCCGACTAGCGGGGACCCAGTACTTC.

This clonotype ranks as medium-sized. This sequence joins TRBV6-5 and TRBJ1-4; 7 bases are a match to TRBD1. This CDR3 has 13 residues. J was trimmed by 6 bases and V by 6 bases; bases with no gene match: 4. The germline V gene encodes CDR1 MNHEY and CDR2 SVGAGI. The CDR3 region is CASRDRPDEKLFF. In nucleotides, the CDR3 is TGTGCCAGCAGGGACAGGCCTGATGAAAAACTGTTTTTT.

The rearrangement uses TRBV7-9 and TRBJ2-3; 9 bases match TRBD2. Germline lookup yields CDR1 SEHNR and CDR2 FQNEAQ (reference sequence). The CDR3 runs 15 residues. With 4 bases clipped from V and 1 base from J, the junction kept 3 bases outside the gene matches. CDR3 coding DNA: TGTGCCAGCAGCTCCGTAGCGGGGGGCACAGATACGCAGTATTTT. Protein sequence: CASSSVAGGTDTQYF. The complete variable domain, with remaining parts taken from reference TRBV7-9 and TRBJ2-3, reads DTGVSQNPRHKITKRGQNVTFRCDPISEHNRLYWYRQTLGQGPEFLTYFQNEAQLEKSRLLSDRFSAERPKGSFSTLEIQRTEQGDSAMYLCASSSVAGGTDTQYFGPGTRLTVL.

In its sample, this clonotype was seen many times. V is TRBV12-3 or TRBV12-4 and J is TRBJ1-6; 8 nucleotides agree with TRBD1. This CDR3 has 17 amino acids. V lost 2 bases to trimming and J lost 3 bases; unmatched junction nucleotides: 6. This CDR3 is CASSLSVGQGYNSPLHF. The CDR3 DNA follows: TGTGCCAGCAGTTTAAGTGTTGGACAGGGCTATAATTCACCCCTCCACTTT.

By share, this clonotype counts as medium-sized. The rearrangement links TRBV24-1 to TRBJ2-3, with TRBD2 identical over 13 bases. The V and J ends lost 0 bases and 3 bases, in that order; junction bases with no gene match: 2. CDR1 and CDR2 (germline): KGHDR, SFDVKD. This CDR3 region has 17 residues. CDR3 sequence: CATSDLATSGGTDTQYF. The DNA for the CDR3 is TGTGCCACCAGTGATTTGGCGACTAGCGGGGGGACAGATACGCAGTATTTT.

Comments on this clonotype: Lacking the conserved final phenylalanine or tryptophan, this CDR3 likely reflects a read error. The chain has TRBV29-1 and TRBJ1-3; weak D call: TRBD1 (6 bases). V was cut by 0 bases and J by 1 base, with 13 bases left in between. The germline gives CDR1 SQVTM, CDR2 ANQGSEA. This CDR3 comprises 16 residues. CDR3 sequence (DNA): TGCAGCGTTGAAGATCGCAGCAGGGGTTCTGGAAACACCATATATTCT. Protein sequence: CSVEDRSRGSGNTIYS.

This chain connects TRBV19 to TRBJ2-1; D remains unclear. The CDR3 consists of 12 residues. Germline-derived CDR1 and CDR2 are LNHDA and SQIVND (reference sequence). V lost 5 bases to trimming and J lost 12 bases, with 14 bases between them. The CDR3 region has the DNA TGTGCCAGTAGTGGCAGGTCTAGGTGGCAGTTCTTC. Amino acids: CASSGRSRWQFF.

The rearrangement links TRBV11-2 to TRBJ1-2; the D gene is possibly TRBD1 (5 bases). Trimming removed 4 bases from V and 4 bases from J, with 19 bases in between. This CDR3 is 16 amino acids long. Germline CDR1 SGHAT, CDR2 FQNNGV. The DNA of the CDR3 is TGTGCCAGCAGCTCCGTTATTCCAGACAGCGGCTATGGCTACACCTTC. Translated, it gives CASSSVIPDSGYGYTF.

This clonotype was picked up many times. The gene calls are TRBV2 and TRBJ2-1, with D possibly being TRBD1 (5 bases). The germline CDR1 and CDR2 sequences are SNHLY and FYNNEI. This CDR3 is 13 amino acids long. Trimming removed 7 bases at V and 11 bases at J, with 18 bases between. CDR3 nucleotides: TGTGCCAGCAAGGTAGAAGGACATACTAAGCAGTTCTTC. Its protein product is CASKVEGHTKQFF.

This clonotype was observed many times. The gene calls are TRBV20-1 and TRBJ1-2, with D tentatively TRBD1 (5 bases). Germline CDR1 DFQATT, CDR2 SNEGSKA (reference sequence). The V end was cut by 0 bases, the J end by 6 bases, with 11 bases between. CDR3 length equals 13 residues. The CDR3 bases are TGCAGTGCTAGAGATGTGGGGGTCGATGGCTACACCTTC. It yields the protein CSARDVGVDGYTF.

This rearrangement joins TRBV5-1 to TRBJ1-2; 7 bases fit TRBD1. J gave up 4 bases and V 2 bases, and 8 bases lay outside the gene matches. The CDR3 spans 15 residues. CDR1 and CDR2 (germline): SGHRS, YFSETQ. Here the CDR3 reads CASSLTGEGVYGYTF. The CDR3 DNA sequence: TGCGCCAGCAGCTTAACAGGGGAGGGGGTCTATGGCTACACCTTC.

By sample share, this clonotype is medium-sized (0.01 to 0.1%). The CDR3 here is CASGGQSYEQYF. DNA of the CDR3: TGTGCCAGCGGAGGACAGTCTTACGAGCAGTACTTC. The chain carries TRBV2 and TRBJ2-7; TRBD1 is a possible D gene (6 bases). Germline CDR1 SNHLY, CDR2 FYNNEI. The V and J ends lost 8 bases and 4 bases respectively, with 12 bases between them. The CDR3 has 12 amino acids.

The chain combines TRBV24-1 with TRBJ2-1; D perhaps matches TRBD2 (6 bases). CDR1 and CDR2 (germline): KGHDR, SFDVKD. This CDR3 has 15 amino acids. The V end lost 6 bases, the J end lost 6 bases, and 17 bases lay between the germline ends. CDR3 nucleotide sequence: TGTGCCACCAGTCCAGCCGGGACTGCTAGCAATGAGCAGTTCTTC. The encoded protein is CATSPAGTASNEQFF.

By its share, this clonotype is medium-sized. The chain recombines TRBV5-1 with TRBJ2-1; 7 bases match TRBD2. CDR3 size: 15 residues. In germline, CDR1 is SGHRS, CDR2 YFSETQ. V gave up 4 bases and J gave up 5 bases; unmatched junction bases: 9. CDR3 DNA: TGCGCCAGCAGCCTCGCTAGCGGACTAAACAATGAGCAGTTCTTC. Translation: CASSLASGLNNEQFF.

This clonotype was observed a handful of times. V is TRBV7-2 and J is TRBJ1-3, with D perhaps TRBD1 (5 bases). Germline CDR1 reads SGHTA; CDR2 reads FQGNSA. Between the trimmed V and J ends, which lost 4 bases and 3 bases, there was a span of 10 bases. The CDR3 is made up of 14 amino acids. For the CDR3, the DNA is TGTGCCAGCAGCTCGTCAGGGAGTGGAAACACCATATATTTT. Amino acid sequence: CASSSSGSGNTIYF.

A word on this clonotype: Since the CDR3 does not end with the conserved phenylalanine or tryptophan, this likely comes from a read error. V and J are TRBV20-1 and TRBJ2-7; 12 positions agree with TRBD2. This CDR3 is built from 15 residues. V lost 5 bases, J lost 3 bases, and 8 bases stayed unmatched. The germline CDR1 and CDR2 sequences are DFQATT and SNEGSKA (reference sequence). CDR3 DNA sequence: TGCAGTGCTGGCCGGACTAGCGGGGTCGACTACGAGCAGTACTCC. Residues: CSAGRTSGVDYEQYS.

The chain joins TRBV20-1 to TRBJ2-1, with 7 bases fitting TRBD1. CDR3 length: 12 amino acids. The V and J ends lost 4 bases and 10 bases, in that order; junction bases with no gene match: 7. Germline-derived CDR1 and CDR2 are DFQATT and SNEGSKA (reference sequence). CDR3 residues: CSANSDRAEQFF. CDR3 in DNA: TGCAGTGCTAATTCTGACAGGGCGGAGCAGTTCTTC.

This clonotype is medium-sized by share. The chain carries TRBV13 and TRBJ2-5, with a possible D match to TRBD2 (5 bases). Per the germline V gene, CDR1 is PRHDT and CDR2 is FYEKMQ (reference sequence). Trimming removed 4 bases at V and 12 bases at J, with 15 bases between. The CDR3 contains 12 residues. The chain's CDR3 is CASSSYAREKYF. The CDR3 region has the DNA TGTGCCAGCAGCTCCTATGCCCGGGAAAAGTACTTC.

This clonotype was counted many times. This chain links TRBV27 with TRBJ1-2, with 7 nucleotides matching TRBD1. This CDR3 spans 15 amino acids. Germline CDR1 and CDR2: MNHEY and SMNVEV (reference sequence). V gave up 3 bases and J gave up 2 bases; unmatched junction bases: 6. For the CDR3, the DNA is TGTGCCAGCAGTTTGGGGGGGACAGCGAACTATGGCTACACCTTC. Its protein is CASSLGGTANYGYTF.

This clonotype was seen many times. This likely comes from a read error, as the CDR3 has no conserved phenylalanine or tryptophan at its end. The chain carries TRBV7-9 and TRBJ1-2; the D gene is possibly TRBD1 (6 bases). With 0 bases removed from V and 6 bases from J, the gap between germline ends came to 8 bases. The CDR3 covers 13 residues. Germline CDR1 and CDR2: SEHNR and FQNEAQ (reference sequence). DNA for the CDR3: TGTGCCAGCAGCTTAGCCAACAGGGATGGCTACACCCTC. This sequence encodes CASSLANRDGYTL.

Regarding this clonotype: This may arise from a read error, as a much more abundant clone is one base away. The V and J genes are TRBV15 and TRBJ2-6, with unresolved D. The CDR3 extends over 19 amino acids. In germline, CDR1 is LNHNV, CDR2 YYDKDF (reference sequence). V was cut by 1 base and J by 1 base, with 17 bases left in between. In DNA, the CDR3 is TGTGCCACCAGCAGAGTTCTGGACGGTTCTGGATCTGGGGCCAACGTCCTGACTTTC. Its translation: CATSRVLDGSGSGANVLTF. Full variable domain (rest looked up from reference TRBV15 and TRBJ2-6): DAMVIQNPRYQVTQFGKPVTLSCSQTLNHNVMYWYQQKSSQAPKLLFHYYDKDFNNEADTPDNFQSRRPNTSFCFLDIRSPGLGDTAMYLCATSRVLDGSGSGANVLTFGAGSRLTVL.

By frequency in the sample, this clonotype is medium-sized. This chain links TRBV20-1 with TRBJ1-6, with 9 bases fitting TRBD1. This CDR3 is built from 15 residues. Per germline, CDR1 DFQATT and CDR2 SNEGSKA (reference sequence). V shed 3 bases, J shed 4 bases, and the junction held 4 bases outside the gene matches. CDR3 amino acids: CSARATGGYNSPLHF. The CDR3 nucleotides read TGCAGTGCTAGGGCGACAGGGGGTTATAATTCACCCCTCCACTTT.

This clonotype came up many times. The chain recombines TRBV20-1 with TRBJ2-4, with 7 nucleotides matching TRBD2. CDR1 is DFQATT, CDR2 SNEGSKA, per germline (reference sequence). The V and J ends lost 0 bases and 5 bases, in that order; junction bases with no gene match: 10. The CDR3 sequence is 16 residues long. CDR3 DNA sequence: TGCAGTGCTAGAGACCCCCAGCTAGCGGACCAAAACATTCAGTACTTC. As protein: CSARDPQLADQNIQYF.

This chain joins TRBV10-3 and TRBJ2-2, with 10 bases lining up with TRBD1. Trimming at V came to 3 bases and at J to 4 bases, leaving 5 bases not matched to a gene. The CDR3 is 16 residues long. Per the germline V gene, CDR1 is ENHRY and CDR2 is SYGVKD. The CDR3 loop reads CAISDPRTGGTGELFF. The CDR3 DNA sequence: TGTGCCATCAGTGACCCCCGGACAGGGGGCACCGGGGAGCTGTTTTTT.

This clonotype was recorded many times. The chain recombines TRBV20-1 with TRBJ2-1, with 14 bases lining up with TRBD2. Germline V gene data show CDR1 as DFQATT and CDR2 as SNEGSKA (reference sequence). The junction had 7 bases not matched to a gene; V was cut back by 2 bases and J by 7 bases. The CDR3 sequence is 16 residues long. CDR3 DNA: TGCAGTGCTAGACAAGGACTAGCGGGAGGAAGAAATGAGCAGTTCTTC. Translating it yields CSARQGLAGGRNEQFF.